The TCR beta chain described here comes from a study of blood T cell repertoires in COVID-19. The V gene end was trimmed by 0 bases and the J gene end by 4 bases; junction bases not matched to a gene: 6. Germline values: CDR1 SGHRS, CDR2 YFSETQ. The CDR3 contains 16 residues. Categorization into cohorts depended on clinical history that participants reported. This clone was found many times. The assay was immunoSEQ multiplex PCR, and TCRdb's table has in-frame clones only and misses some. This sample has about 220,000 clones, with roughly four fifths found just once. J is TRBJ2-2 and V is TRBV5-1; 7 nucleotides match TRBD2. The TCR comes from a woman between 35 and 50 years old with acute COVID-19. Sequencing was performed on PBMCs or T cells enriched from blood (not recorded which). CDR3 protein: CASSLASGALTGELFF. The DNA for the CDR3 is TGCGCCAGCAGCTTGGCGAGCGGGGCACTCACCGGGGAGCTGTTTTTT.